This T cell receptor beta chain was found in a study of blood T cell repertoires in COVID-19. Libraries were prepared by immunoSEQ multiplex PCR; TCRdb keeps only in-frame clonotypes and omits some of them. Of under 250,000 clones listed, about nine tenths are singletons. V was pared by 6 bases and J by 1 base, with 12 bases between. This CDR3 has 14 residues. Germline V gene sequence: CDR1 MNHEY, CDR2 SVGAGI. The chain has TRBV6-5 and TRBJ1-1, with TRBD1 as a possible D gene (5 bases). This TCR was sampled from a man in his 60s who had recovered from COVID-19. Sequences were obtained from peripheral blood. CDR3 sequence reads: CASSPGLGNTEAFF. CDR3 in DNA: TGTGCCAGCAGCCCGGGACTGGGGAACACTGAAGCTTTCTTT.